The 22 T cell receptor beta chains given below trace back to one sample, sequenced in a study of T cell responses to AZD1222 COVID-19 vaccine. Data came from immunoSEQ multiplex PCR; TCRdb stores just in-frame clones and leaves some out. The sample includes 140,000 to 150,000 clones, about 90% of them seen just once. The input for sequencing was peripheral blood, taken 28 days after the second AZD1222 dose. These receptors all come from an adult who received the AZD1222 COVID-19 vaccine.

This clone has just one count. The CDR3 spells CASSSGTYGYTF. CDR3 nucleotide sequence: TGCGCCAGCAGCTCCGGGACTTACGGCTACACCTTC. This chain connects TRBV5-1 to TRBJ1-2; D perhaps matches TRBD1 (5 bases). V lost 3 bases, J lost 8 bases, and 11 bases lay in between. Germline CDR1 and CDR2: SGHRS and YFSETQ. The CDR3 has 12 residues.

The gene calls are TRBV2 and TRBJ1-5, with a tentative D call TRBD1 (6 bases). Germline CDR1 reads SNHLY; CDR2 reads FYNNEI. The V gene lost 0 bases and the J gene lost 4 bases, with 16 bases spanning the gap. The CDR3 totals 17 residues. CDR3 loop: CASSEASGTMGNQPQHF. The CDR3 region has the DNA TGTGCCAGCAGTGAAGCTTCCGGGACAATGGGAAATCAGCCCCAGCATTTT. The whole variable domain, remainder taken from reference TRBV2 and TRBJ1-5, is EPEVTQTPSHQVTQMGQEVILRCVPISNHLYFYWYRQILGQKVEFLVSFYNNEISEKSEIFDDQFSVERPDGSNFTLKIRSTKLEDSAMYFCASSEASGTMGNQPQHFGDGTRLSIL.

The CDR3 coding sequence is TGTGCCACCAGTGATAAGACGCCCTACGAGCAGTACTTC. Amino acids: CATSDKTPYEQYF. The chain couples TRBV24-1 to TRBJ2-7; D is ambiguous. Germline assignment: CDR1 KGHDR and CDR2 SFDVKD. This CDR3 is built from 13 residues. V lost 3 bases and J 2 bases, leaving 7 bases between the germline ends.

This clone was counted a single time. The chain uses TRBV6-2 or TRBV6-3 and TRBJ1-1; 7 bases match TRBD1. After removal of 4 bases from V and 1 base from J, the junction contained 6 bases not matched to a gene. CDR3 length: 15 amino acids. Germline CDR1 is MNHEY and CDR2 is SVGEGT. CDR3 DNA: TGTGCCAGCAGTTCCGAACAGGGGCAGAACACTGAAGCTTTCTTT. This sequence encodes CASSSEQGQNTEAFF.

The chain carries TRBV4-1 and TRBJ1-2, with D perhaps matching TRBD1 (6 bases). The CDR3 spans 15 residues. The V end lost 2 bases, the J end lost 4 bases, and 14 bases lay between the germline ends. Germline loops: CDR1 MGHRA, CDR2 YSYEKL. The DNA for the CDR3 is TGCGCCAGCAGCCAACCCACAGGGATCGCCTATGGCTACACCTTC. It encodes CASSQPTGIAYGYTF.

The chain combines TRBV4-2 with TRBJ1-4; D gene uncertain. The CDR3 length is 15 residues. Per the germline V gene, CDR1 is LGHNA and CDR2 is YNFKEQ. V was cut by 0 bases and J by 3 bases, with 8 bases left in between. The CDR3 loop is CASSQDRAANEKLFF. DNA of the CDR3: TGTGCCAGCAGCCAAGATAGGGCAGCTAATGAAAAACTGTTTTTT.

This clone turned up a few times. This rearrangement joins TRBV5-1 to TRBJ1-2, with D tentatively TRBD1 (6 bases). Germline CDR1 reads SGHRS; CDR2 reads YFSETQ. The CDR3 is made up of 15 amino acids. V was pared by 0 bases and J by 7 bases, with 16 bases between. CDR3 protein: CASSLDGDRLRGYTF. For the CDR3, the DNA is TGCGCCAGCAGCTTGGACGGTGACAGGTTACGTGGCTACACCTTC.

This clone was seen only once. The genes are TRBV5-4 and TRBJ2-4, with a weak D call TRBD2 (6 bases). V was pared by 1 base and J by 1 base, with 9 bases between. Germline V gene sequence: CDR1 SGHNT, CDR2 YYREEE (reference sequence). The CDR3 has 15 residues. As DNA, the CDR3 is TGTGCCAGCAGCTTGTTCGCGGGGGCCAAAAACATTCAGTACTTC. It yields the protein CASSLFAGAKNIQYF.

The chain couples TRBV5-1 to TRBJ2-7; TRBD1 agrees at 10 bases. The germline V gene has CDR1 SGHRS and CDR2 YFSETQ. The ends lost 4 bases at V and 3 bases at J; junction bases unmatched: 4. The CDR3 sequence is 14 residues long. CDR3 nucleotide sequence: TGCGCCAGCAGCCCGGACAGGGGGAGCTACGAGCAGTACTTC. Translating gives CASSPDRGSYEQYF.

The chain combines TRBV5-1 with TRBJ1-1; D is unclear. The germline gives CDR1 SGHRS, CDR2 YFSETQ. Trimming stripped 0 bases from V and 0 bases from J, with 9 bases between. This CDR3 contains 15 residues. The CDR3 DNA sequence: TGCGCCAGCAGCTTGGAGGCAGGCATGAACACTGAAGCTTTCTTT. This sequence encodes CASSLEAGMNTEAFF.

As DNA, the CDR3 is TGTGCCAGCAGCGTGACGGTGAACACTGAAGCTTTCTTT. Amino acids: CASSVTVNTEAFF. This rearrangement joins TRBV13 to TRBJ1-1; D is unclear. Deletions cut 5 bases from V and 0 bases from J, with 7 bases between. Germline V gene data show CDR1 as PRHDT and CDR2 as FYEKMQ (reference sequence). The CDR3 runs 13 residues.

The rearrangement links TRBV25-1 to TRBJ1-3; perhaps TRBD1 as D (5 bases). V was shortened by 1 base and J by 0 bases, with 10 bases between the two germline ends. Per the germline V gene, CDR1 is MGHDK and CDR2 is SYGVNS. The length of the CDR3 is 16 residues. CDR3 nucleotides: TGTGCCAGCAGTGAATTTGACAGAATCTCTGGAAACACCATATATTTT. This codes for CASSEFDRISGNTIYF.

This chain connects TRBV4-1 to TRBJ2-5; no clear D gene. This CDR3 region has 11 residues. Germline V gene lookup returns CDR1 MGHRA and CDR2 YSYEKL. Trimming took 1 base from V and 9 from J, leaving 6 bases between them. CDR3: CASSQGVSQYF. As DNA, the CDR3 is TGCGCCAGCAGCCAAGGGGTGTCCCAGTACTTC.

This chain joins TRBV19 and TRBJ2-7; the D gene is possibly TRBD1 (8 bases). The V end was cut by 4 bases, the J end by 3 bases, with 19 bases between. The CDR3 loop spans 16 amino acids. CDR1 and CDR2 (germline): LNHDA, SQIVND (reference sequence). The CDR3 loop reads CASSKASGGGGYEQYF. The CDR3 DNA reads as TGTGCCAGTAGTAAAGCCTCAGGGGGCGGGGGCTACGAGCAGTACTTC.

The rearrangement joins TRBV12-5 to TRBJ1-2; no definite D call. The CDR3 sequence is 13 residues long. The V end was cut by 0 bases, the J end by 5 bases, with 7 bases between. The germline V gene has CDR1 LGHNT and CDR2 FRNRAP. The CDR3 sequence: CASGLVRGYGYTF. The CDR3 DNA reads TGTGCTAGTGGTTTGGTACGAGGTTATGGCTACACCTTC. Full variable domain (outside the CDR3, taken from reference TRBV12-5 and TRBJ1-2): DARVTQTPRHKVTEMGQEVTMRCQPILGHNTVFWYRQTMMQGLELLAYFRNRAPLDDSGMPKDRFSAEMPDATLATLKIQPSEPRDSAVYFCASGLVRGYGYTFGSGTRLTVV.

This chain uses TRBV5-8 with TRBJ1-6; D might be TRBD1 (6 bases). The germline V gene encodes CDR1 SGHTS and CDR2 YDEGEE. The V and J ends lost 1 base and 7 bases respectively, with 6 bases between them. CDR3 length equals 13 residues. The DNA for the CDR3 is TGTGCCAGCAGCTTGACAGGGAATTCACCCCTCCACTTT. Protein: CASSLTGNSPLHF.

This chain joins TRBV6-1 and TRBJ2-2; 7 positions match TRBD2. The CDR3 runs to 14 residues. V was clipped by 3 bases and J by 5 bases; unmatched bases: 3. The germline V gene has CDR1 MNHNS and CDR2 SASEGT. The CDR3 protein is CASSEGRETGELFF. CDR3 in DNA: TGTGCCAGCAGTGAGGGGCGGGAGACCGGGGAGCTGTTTTTT.

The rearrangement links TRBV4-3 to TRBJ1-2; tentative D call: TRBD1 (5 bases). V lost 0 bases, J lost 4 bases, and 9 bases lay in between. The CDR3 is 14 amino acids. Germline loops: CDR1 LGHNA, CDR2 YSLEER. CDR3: CASSQDGGTYGYTF. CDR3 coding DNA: TGCGCCAGCAGCCAAGACGGGGGGACCTATGGCTACACCTTC.

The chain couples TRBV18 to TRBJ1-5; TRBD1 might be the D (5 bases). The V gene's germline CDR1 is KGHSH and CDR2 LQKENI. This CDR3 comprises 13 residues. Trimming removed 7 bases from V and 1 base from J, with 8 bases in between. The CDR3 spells CASYRDSNQPQHF. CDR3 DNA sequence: TGTGCCAGCTACCGGGACAGCAATCAGCCCCAGCATTTT.

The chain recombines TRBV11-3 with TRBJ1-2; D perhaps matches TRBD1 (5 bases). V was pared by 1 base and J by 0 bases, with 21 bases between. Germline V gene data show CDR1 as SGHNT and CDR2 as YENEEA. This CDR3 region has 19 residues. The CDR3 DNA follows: TGTGCCAGCAGCTTAGGTCGCACAGGCCCCGCTTCTCCTAACTATGGCTACACCTTC. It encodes CASSLGRTGPASPNYGYTF.

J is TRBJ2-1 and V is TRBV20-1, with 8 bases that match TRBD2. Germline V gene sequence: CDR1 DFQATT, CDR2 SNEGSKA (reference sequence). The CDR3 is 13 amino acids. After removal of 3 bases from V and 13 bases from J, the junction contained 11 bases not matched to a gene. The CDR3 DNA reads TGCAGTGCTAGTGGAGCTAGCGGGTCCGGCCAGTTCTTC. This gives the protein CSASGASGSGQFF.

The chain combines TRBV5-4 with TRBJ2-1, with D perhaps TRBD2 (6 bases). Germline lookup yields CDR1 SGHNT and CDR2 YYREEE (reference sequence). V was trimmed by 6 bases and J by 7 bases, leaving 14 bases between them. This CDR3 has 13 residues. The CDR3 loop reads CASTPGARNEQFF. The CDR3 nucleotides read TGTGCCAGCACCCCGGGAGCGAGGAATGAGCAGTTCTTC. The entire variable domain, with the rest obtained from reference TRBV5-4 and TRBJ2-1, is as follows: ETGVTQSPTHLIKTRGQQVTLRCSSQSGHNTVSWYQQALGQGPQFIFQYYREEENGRGNFPPRFSGLQFPNYSSELNVNALELDDSALYLCASTPGARNEQFFGPGTRLTVL.